The 5 T cell receptor beta chains in this list originate from one sample, sequenced in a study of siplizumab effects on memory and regulatory T cells. The assay was immunoSEQ multiplex PCR, and TCRdb's table has in-frame clones only and misses some. This sample has about 120,000 clones, with roughly 89% found just once. The sequenced sample was CD4+ T cells sorted from blood. The source is a human donor in good health.

The gene calls are TRBV5-4 and TRBJ2-3; D gene ambiguous. The germline V and J ends were trimmed by 3 bases and 1 base, with 6 bases remaining between them. The V gene's germline CDR1 is SGHNT and CDR2 YYREEE (reference sequence). This CDR3 contains 13 residues. The CDR3 nucleotides read TGTGCCAGCAGCTCCCCGGGCACAGATACGCAGTATTTT. Translation: CASSSPGTDTQYF. Variable domain in full (rest from reference TRBV5-4 and TRBJ2-3): ETGVTQSPTHLIKTRGQQVTLRCSSQSGHNTVSWYQQALGQGPQFIFQYYREEENGRGNFPPRFSGLQFPNYSSELNVNALELDDSALYLCASSSPGTDTQYFGPGTRLTVL.

Comments on this clone: Other DNA sequences in this specimen translate into the identical CDR3. This rearrangement joins TRBV6-5 to TRBJ1-2; D perhaps matches TRBD1 (5 bases). Trimming left V 0 bases short and J 1 base short, with 9 bases between. The CDR3 is 15 residues long. Germline lookup yields CDR1 MNHEY and CDR2 SVGAGI. The DNA of the CDR3 is TGTGCCAGCAGTTACTCGAGCGGGGGTAACTATGGCTACACCTTC. Its translation: CASSYSSGGNYGYTF.

The chain carries TRBV18 and TRBJ2-7, with 7 bases identical to TRBD2. The junction had 2 bases not matched to a gene; V was cut back by 2 bases and J by 4 bases. The CDR3 extends over 13 amino acids. Germline CDR1 reads KGHSH; CDR2 reads LQKENI. CDR3 region: CASSPGEGYEQYF. The CDR3 bases are TGTGCCAGCTCACCAGGGGAGGGATACGAGCAGTACTTC.

The V and J genes are TRBV25-1 and TRBJ2-7; 9 nucleotides line up with TRBD1. Germline values: CDR1 MGHDK, CDR2 SYGVNS. V trimming: 1 base; J trimming: 7 bases; junction bases outside the gene matches: 8. This CDR3 has 15 amino acids. DNA for the CDR3: TGTGCCAGCAGTGAATCGGGACAGGGATTGAGGGAGCAGTACTTC. Translation: CASSESGQGLREQYF.

This clone was seen a handful of times. The chain has TRBV7-9 and TRBJ2-7; D remains unclear. Trimming pared 4 bases from V and 3 bases from J, leaving 7 bases between. The CDR3 runs 12 residues. The germline V gene has CDR1 SEHNR and CDR2 FQNEAQ (reference sequence). The CDR3 sequence is CASSSTGYEQYF. In DNA form, the CDR3 reads TGTGCCAGCAGCTCGACGGGCTACGAGCAGTACTTC.